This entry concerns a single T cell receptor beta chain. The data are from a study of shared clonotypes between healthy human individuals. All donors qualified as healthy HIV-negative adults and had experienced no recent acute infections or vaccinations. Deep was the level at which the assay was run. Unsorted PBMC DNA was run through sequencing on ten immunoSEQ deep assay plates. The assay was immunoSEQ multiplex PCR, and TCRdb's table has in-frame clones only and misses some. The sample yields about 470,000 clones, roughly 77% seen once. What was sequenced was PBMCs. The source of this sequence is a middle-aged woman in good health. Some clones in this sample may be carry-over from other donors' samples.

CDR3 sequence (DNA): TGTGCCTGGAGTGTTGGGTCAGGATACCGGTTTGGGGAACCCTATAATTCACCCCTCCACTTT. Protein: CAWSVGSGYRFGEPYNSPLHF. This chain uses TRBV30 with TRBJ1-6, with unresolved D. The V gene's germline CDR1 is GTSNPN and CDR2 SVGIG (reference sequence). Trimming took 0 bases from V and 2 from J, leaving 26 bases between them. This CDR3 is 21 amino acids long. Supplemented by reference TRBV30 and TRBJ1-6, the full variable domain reads SQTIHQWPATLVQPVGSPLSLECTVEGTSNPNLYWYRQAAGRGLQLLFYSVGIGQISSEVPQNLSASRPQDRQFILSSKKLLLSDSGFYLCAWSVGSGYRFGEPYNSPLHFGNGTRLTVT.